Presented here are 27 T cell receptor beta chains from one specimen sequenced in a study of cytomegalovirus exposure and HLA in healthy donors. With 60 Vbeta and 13 Jbeta primers, the PCR was carried out. The repertoire was sequenced with immunoSEQ multiplex PCR; TCRdb's copy has only in-frame clones and lacks some. The table records about 130,000 clones, around 85% of them present only once. The sample consisted of PBMCs. These receptors came from a boy aged 5-17 years in good health and CMV-seronegative.

This rearrangement joins TRBV27 to TRBJ2-7; 7 nucleotides match TRBD2. The germline V gene has CDR1 MNHEY and CDR2 SMNVEV (reference sequence). This CDR3 comprises 12 residues. Trimming cost V 6 bases and J 6 bases; bases outside gene matches: 5. The CDR3 loop is CASSKREGEQYF. CDR3 nucleotide sequence: TGTGCCAGCAGCAAGCGGGAAGGCGAGCAGTACTTC.

The chain uses TRBV6-5 and TRBJ2-1; the match to TRBD2 covers 11 bases. With V trimmed by 4 bases and J by 4 bases, 6 bases remained unmatched. The CDR3 is made up of 16 amino acids. The germline CDR1 and CDR2 sequences are MNHEY and SVGAGI. DNA of the CDR3: TGTGCCAGCAGTTCCCAACTAGCGGGGGTATACAATGAGCAGTTCTTC. It yields the protein CASSSQLAGVYNEQFF.

This clone was seen a single time. The V and J genes are TRBV30 and TRBJ1-2; 12 nucleotides agree with TRBD1. CDR3 length: 16 residues. Germline V gene lookup returns CDR1 GTSNPN and CDR2 SVGIG (reference sequence). The junction had 12 bases not matched to a gene; V was cut back by 3 bases and J by 7 bases. CDR3 coding DNA: TGTGCCTGGAGGGCCCTCGGGGGACAGGGGGCTGTTGGCTACACCTTC. Its translation is CAWRALGGQGAVGYTF. The complete variable domain, with remaining parts taken from reference TRBV30 and TRBJ1-2, reads SQTIHQWPATLVQPVGSPLSLECTVEGTSNPNLYWYRQAAGRGLQLLFYSVGIGQISSEVPQNLSASRPQDRQFILSSKKLLLSDSGFYLCAWRALGGQGAVGYTFGSGTRLTVV.

V is TRBV7-9 and J is TRBJ2-5, with D possibly TRBD1 on 6 matching bases. Trimming removed 8 bases at V and 1 base at J, with 14 bases between. Germline V lookup: CDR1 SEHNR, CDR2 FQNEAQ (reference sequence). CDR3 length: 14 amino acids. Here the CDR3 DNA reads TGTGCCAGCCGACGGACAGCATCCCAAGAGACCCAGTACTTC. Translation: CASRRTASQETQYF.

The CDR3 DNA sequence: TGTGCCAGCAGGGCCAGGGGAACTGAAGCTTTCTTT. This translates into CASRARGTEAFF. This chain joins TRBV28 and TRBJ1-1; tentative D call: TRBD1 (6 bases). V lost 6 bases to trimming and J lost 5 bases, with 10 bases between them. Looked up from germline, CDR1 is MDHEN and CDR2 is SYDVKM. This CDR3 spans 12 amino acids.

The chain uses TRBV5-4 and TRBJ2-7; perhaps TRBD1 as D (7 bases). The CDR3 spans 15 residues. Deletions cut 4 bases from V and 4 bases from J, with 18 bases between. Germline V CDR1 and CDR2: SGHNT, YYREEE (reference sequence). CDR3 sequence reads: CASSDRERGQYEQYF. The CDR3, as DNA: TGTGCCAGCAGCGATCGGGAGAGGGGGCAGTACGAGCAGTACTTC.

The chain is built from TRBV5-5 and TRBJ2-7; weak D call: TRBD1 (5 bases). Germline V CDR1 and CDR2: SGHKS, YYEKEE (reference sequence). The CDR3 has 17 amino acids. Trimming removed 3 bases at V and 0 bases at J, with 19 bases between. CDR3 sequence (DNA): TGTGCCAGCAGCTCGGGTAGGCTTACAGGACACTCCTACGAGCAGTACTTC. Its translation: CASSSGRLTGHSYEQYF.

The V gene is TRBV5-4, the J gene TRBJ2-5; weak D call: TRBD2 (5 bases). The germline V gene has CDR1 SGHNT and CDR2 YYREEE (reference sequence). V lost 0 bases and J lost 2, with 17 bases in between. This CDR3 contains 17 residues. The chain's CDR3 is CASSLEFRSRGQETQYF. The CDR3 nucleotides read TGTGCCAGCAGCTTGGAGTTCCGATCTAGAGGGCAAGAGACCCAGTACTTC. Looking up the rest from reference TRBV5-4 and TRBJ2-5 gives the full variable domain: ETGVTQSPTHLIKTRGQQVTLRCSSQSGHNTVSWYQQALGQGPQFIFQYYREEENGRGNFPPRFSGLQFPNYSSELNVNALELDDSALYLCASSLEFRSRGQETQYFGPGTRLLVL.

The chain carries TRBV4-1 and TRBJ2-7; D possibly corresponds to TRBD1 (6 bases). The CDR3 has 15 residues. CDR1 and CDR2 from the germline V gene are MGHRA and YSYEKL. V lost 2 bases to trimming and J lost 3 bases, with 14 bases between them. CDR3 nucleotide sequence: TGCGCCAGCAGCCAATTTCTGGGACACCTCTACGAGCAGTACTTC. It specifies CASSQFLGHLYEQYF.

This rearrangement joins TRBV25-1 to TRBJ2-3, with 13 positions matching TRBD2. The CDR3 consists of 14 residues. Germline CDR1 MGHDK, CDR2 SYGVNS. Trimming cost V 4 bases and J 5 bases; bases outside gene matches: 0. DNA for the CDR3: TGTGCCAGCAGTGGACTAGCGGGGGGAGATACGCAGTATTTT. It codes for CASSGLAGGDTQYF.

V and J are TRBV27 and TRBJ1-5, with TRBD1 identical over 7 bases. Looked up from germline, CDR1 is MNHEY and CDR2 is SMNVEV (reference sequence). This CDR3 is built from 15 residues. The junction had 7 bases not matched to a gene; V was cut back by 2 bases and J by 6 bases. The CDR3 DNA is TGTGCCAGCAGTTTACGAGGGGGCGCGGGTCAGCCCCAGCATTTT. As protein: CASSLRGGAGQPQHF.

This chain links TRBV29-1 with TRBJ2-1, with 8 bases identical to TRBD2. Germline loops: CDR1 SQVTM, CDR2 ANQGSEA. This CDR3 region has 17 residues. Trimming cost V 0 bases and J 1 base; bases outside gene matches: 8. Here the CDR3 reads CSVEDLMASGSYNEQFF. CDR3 DNA sequence: TGCAGCGTTGAAGATCTTATGGCTAGCGGGTCCTACAATGAGCAGTTCTTC.

The V and J genes are TRBV7-9 and TRBJ1-2; D unclear. The CDR3 is 11 residues long. Deletions cut 5 bases from V and 4 bases from J, with 5 bases between. Germline loops: CDR1 SEHNR, CDR2 FQNEAQ (reference sequence). The CDR3 loop is CASSPSYGYTF. The CDR3 region has the DNA TGTGCCAGCAGCCCCAGCTATGGCTACACCTTC.

The genes are TRBV5-4 and TRBJ2-1, with D possibly TRBD2 on 7 matching bases. Germline CDR1 is SGHNT and CDR2 is YYREEE (reference sequence). The CDR3 sequence is 14 residues long. Trimming stripped 4 bases from V and 5 bases from J, with 13 bases between. The CDR3 region has the DNA TGTGCCAGCAGCGAGGGGGGGGCCGACAATGAGCAGTTCTTC. It translates to CASSEGGADNEQFF.

The chain links TRBV2 to TRBJ1-2; D uncertain. The length of the CDR3 is 13 residues. The V end was cut by 2 bases, the J end by 4 bases, with 8 bases between. Germline V CDR1 and CDR2: SNHLY, FYNNEI. CDR3 nucleotides: TGTGCCAGCAGTGAAATGGCCAGCTATGGCTACACCTTC. Translation gives CASSEMASYGYTF.

The chain carries TRBV5-1 and TRBJ2-6, with 8 bases lining up with TRBD2. V lost 4 bases and J lost 0; bases outside the gene matches: 9. The germline V gene has CDR1 SGHRS and CDR2 YFSETQ. The CDR3 has 18 residues. The CDR3 DNA sequence: TGCGCCAGCAGCCCTGCGGTAGCGGGAACCTCTGGGGCCAACGTCCTGACTTTC. Its translation is CASSPAVAGTSGANVLTF.

The chain employs TRBV10-3 and TRBJ2-3, with a weak D call TRBD2 (5 bases). This CDR3 is built from 15 residues. Germline-derived CDR1 and CDR2 are ENHRY and SYGVKD. Trimming removed 0 bases from V and 4 bases from J, with 11 bases in between. Written as DNA, the CDR3 is TGTGCCATCAGTGAGTCATGGGGTAGCGCAGATACGCAGTATTTT. This codes for CAISESWGSADTQYF.

This chain links TRBV5-6 with TRBJ1-1, with D possibly TRBD1 on 6 matching bases. This CDR3 is 13 amino acids long. CDR1 SGHDT and CDR2 YYEEEE come from the germline V gene. Trimming stripped 2 bases from V and 3 bases from J, with 8 bases between. The CDR3 bases are TGTGCCAGCAGCTTAGGGGGTGACACTGAAGCTTTCTTT. Protein sequence: CASSLGGDTEAFF.

The chain links TRBV27 to TRBJ2-5; TRBD2 agrees at 11 bases. Germline lookup yields CDR1 MNHEY and CDR2 SMNVEV (reference sequence). CDR3 length equals 16 residues. V lost 2 bases to trimming and J lost 4 bases; unmatched junction nucleotides: 6. Here the CDR3 DNA reads TGTGCCAGCAGTTTAGGGGTTAGCGGGGGGGTAGAGACCCAGTACTTC. This translates into CASSLGVSGGVETQYF.

In nucleotides, the CDR3 is TGTGCCAGCAGCTTAGACTTGGCGCCTAGTTCCTACAATGAGCAGTTCTTC. This translates into CASSLDLAPSSYNEQFF. The rearrangement joins TRBV7-6 to TRBJ2-1, with unresolved D. The CDR3 is made up of 17 amino acids. The V gene's germline CDR1 is SGHVS and CDR2 FNYEAQ. The V gene lost 1 base and the J gene lost 1 base, with 14 bases spanning the gap.

DNA for the CDR3: TGTGCCAGCAGCGCGAGGGGGAGATCAGATACGCAGTATTTT. Translating gives CASSARGRSDTQYF. The chain has TRBV9 and TRBJ2-3, with D perhaps matching TRBD1 (6 bases). Germline CDR1 reads SGDLS; CDR2 reads YYNGEE. The germline V and J ends were trimmed by 3 bases and 4 bases, with 12 bases remaining between them. The CDR3 spans 14 residues.

Here the CDR3 DNA reads TGCGCCAGCAGCGTACAGGGGGCCAACACTGAAGCTTTCTTT. It yields the protein CASSVQGANTEAFF. The chain uses TRBV5-1 and TRBJ1-1, with 9 positions matching TRBD1. The germline V gene has CDR1 SGHRS and CDR2 YFSETQ. The CDR3 is 14 amino acids. V was clipped by 4 bases and J by 2 bases; unmatched bases: 3. Using reference TRBV5-1 and TRBJ1-1 for the parts outside the CDR3, the full variable domain is KAGVTQTPRYLIKTRGQQVTLSCSPISGHRSVSWYQQTPGQGLQFLFEYFSETQRNKGNFPGRFSGRQFSNSRSEMNVSTLELGDSALYLCASSVQGANTEAFFGQGTRLTVV.

This chain uses TRBV6-1 with TRBJ2-2; D is perhaps TRBD2 (6 bases). Trimming stripped 4 bases from V and 1 base from J, with 13 bases between. Germline V lookup: CDR1 MNHNS, CDR2 SASEGT. The CDR3 is made up of 16 amino acids. CDR3 nucleotide sequence: TGTGCCAGCAGTGCCCGGCAGGGAGGGAACACCGGGGAGCTGTTTTTT. It encodes CASSARQGGNTGELFF.

The chain is built from TRBV18 and TRBJ1-2, with 9 bases that match TRBD1. Per the germline V gene, CDR1 is KGHSH and CDR2 is LQKENI. This CDR3 is built from 14 residues. V lost 6 bases, J lost 4 bases, and 6 bases stayed unmatched. The CDR3 sequence is CASSLDRGAYGYTF. The CDR3 bases are TGTGCCAGCTCCCTGGACAGGGGTGCCTATGGCTACACCTTC. Full variable domain (missing parts from reference TRBV18 and TRBJ1-2): NAGVMQNPRHLVRRRGQEARLRCSPMKGHSHVYWYRQLPEEGLKFMVYLQKENIIDESGMPKERFSAEFPKEGPSILRIQQVVRGDSAAYFCASSLDRGAYGYTFGSGTRLTVV.

This CDR3 reads CASSAQYRNTEAFF. In nucleotides, the CDR3 is TGCGCCAGCAGCGCCCAATATAGGAACACTGAAGCTTTCTTT. V is TRBV4-3 and J is TRBJ1-1; D is unresolved. V was cut by 5 bases and J by 1 base, with 11 bases left in between. CDR3 length: 14 amino acids. CDR1 and CDR2 from the germline V gene are LGHNA and YSLEER.

The V and J genes are TRBV29-1 and TRBJ1-6; 7 bases map to TRBD1. J was trimmed by 7 bases and V by 5 bases; bases with no gene match: 8. Germline V gene sequence: CDR1 SQVTM, CDR2 ANQGSEA. This CDR3 has 14 residues. The chain's CDR3 is CSVLTGQPNSPLHF. Here the CDR3 DNA reads TGCAGCGTTTTAACGGGACAGCCAAATTCACCCCTCCACTTT.

This sequence joins TRBV7-2 and TRBJ2-3; TRBD1 aligns across 7 bases. Per the germline V gene, CDR1 is SGHTA and CDR2 is FQGNSA. The ends lost 4 bases at V and 2 bases at J; junction bases unmatched: 15. The CDR3 covers 18 residues. CDR3 sequence reads: CASSSPPGQNPTTDTQYF. As DNA, the CDR3 is TGTGCCAGCAGCTCTCCTCCGGGACAGAACCCTACCACAGATACGCAGTATTTT.